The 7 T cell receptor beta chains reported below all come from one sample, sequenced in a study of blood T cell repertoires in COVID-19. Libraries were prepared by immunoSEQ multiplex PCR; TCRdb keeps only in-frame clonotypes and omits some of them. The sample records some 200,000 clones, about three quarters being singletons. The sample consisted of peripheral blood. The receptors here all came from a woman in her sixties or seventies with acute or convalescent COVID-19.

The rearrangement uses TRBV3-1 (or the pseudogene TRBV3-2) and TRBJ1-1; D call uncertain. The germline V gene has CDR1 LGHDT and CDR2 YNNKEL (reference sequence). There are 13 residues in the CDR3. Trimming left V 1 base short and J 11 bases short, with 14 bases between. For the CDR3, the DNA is TGTGCCAGCAGCCAAGTGTCCGGTTTTTCGGCTTTCTTT. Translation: CASSQVSGFSAFF.

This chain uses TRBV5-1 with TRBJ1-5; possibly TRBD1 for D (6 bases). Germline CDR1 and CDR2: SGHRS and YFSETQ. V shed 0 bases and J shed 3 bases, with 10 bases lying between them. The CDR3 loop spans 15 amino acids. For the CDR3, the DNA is TGCGCCAGCAGCTTGGTAACAGGGCCCAATCAGCCCCAGCATTTT. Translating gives CASSLVTGPNQPQHF.

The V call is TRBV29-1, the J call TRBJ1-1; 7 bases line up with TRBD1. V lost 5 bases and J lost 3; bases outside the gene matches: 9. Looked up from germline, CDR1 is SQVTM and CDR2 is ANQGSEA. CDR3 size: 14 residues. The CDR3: CSVLEGAEDTEAFF. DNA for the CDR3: TGCAGCGTTCTCGAGGGGGCTGAGGACACTGAAGCTTTCTTT.

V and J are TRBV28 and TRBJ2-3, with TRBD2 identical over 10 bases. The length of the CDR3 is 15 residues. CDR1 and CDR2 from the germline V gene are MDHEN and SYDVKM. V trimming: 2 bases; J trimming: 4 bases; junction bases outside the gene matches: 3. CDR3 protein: CASSLPGLASDTQYF. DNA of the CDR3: TGTGCCAGCAGTTTACCGGGACTAGCGTCAGATACGCAGTATTTT.

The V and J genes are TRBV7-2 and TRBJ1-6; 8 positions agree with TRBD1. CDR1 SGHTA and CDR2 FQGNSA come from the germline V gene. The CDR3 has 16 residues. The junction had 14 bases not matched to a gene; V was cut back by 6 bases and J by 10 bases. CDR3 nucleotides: TGTGCCAGCAGAGAGACCCCCCAGGGGGCTTACTCACCCCTCCACTTT. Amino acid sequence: CASRETPQGAYSPLHF.

CDR3 region: CASKGVVVYEQYF. CDR3 sequence (DNA): TGTGCCAGCAAAGGGGTAGTTGTCTACGAGCAGTACTTC. The V call is TRBV2, the J call TRBJ2-7; perhaps TRBD1 as D (5 bases). V lost 7 bases and J 3 bases, leaving 13 bases between the germline ends. CDR1 and CDR2 (germline): SNHLY, FYNNEI. This CDR3 contains 13 residues.

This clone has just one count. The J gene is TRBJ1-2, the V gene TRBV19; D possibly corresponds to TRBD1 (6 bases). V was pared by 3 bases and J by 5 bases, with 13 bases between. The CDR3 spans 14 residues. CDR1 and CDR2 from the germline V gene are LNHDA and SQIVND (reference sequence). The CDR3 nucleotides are TGTGCCAGTAGTATTTCCGACAGGAGGTATGGCTACACCTTC. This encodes CASSISDRRYGYTF.